This TCR beta chain came from a study of somatic mutations in cytotoxic T cells in rheumatoid arthritis. The wider study: Nearly 100% purity was obtained when some V beta antibody-stained T-cell populations were flow-sorted; these included V beta1+ cells sequenced for TCRB. Findings and caveats of the study: TRBV07 showed slight underrepresentation in rheumatoid arthritis patients, unadjusted for multiple comparisons. A rise in CD8+ clonality with age was seen in rheumatoid arthritis patients but not in healthy controls. About an eighth of the roughly 65 patients had a largest CD8+ clone above 20% of CD8+ cells.

The CDR3 is made up of 14 amino acids. CDR1 and CDR2 (germline): LGHNA, YNFKEQ. Trimming took 2 bases from V and 2 from J; bases not matched to a gene: 3. Using immunoSEQ multiplex PCR, the repertoire was profiled, and TCRdb retains in-frame clones only, with some absent. The sample contains about 17,000 clones, about four fifths of which appear only once. For this clone: Its antigen is unknown.

Sample: CD8+ T cells sorted from blood. The V call is TRBV4-2, the J call TRBJ2-7, with 7 bases matching TRBD2. This clonotype was obtained from an adult with rheumatoid arthritis. The CDR3 here is CASSQTGTTYEQYF. Here the CDR3 DNA reads TGTGCCAGCAGCCAAACCGGGACTACCTACGAGCAGTACTTC.